This T cell receptor (beta chain) was captured in a study of T cell responses to AZD1222 COVID-19 vaccine. Germline V gene lookup returns CDR1 GTSNPN and CDR2 SVGIG (reference sequence). The CDR3 consists of 17 residues. V lost 0 bases, J lost 3 bases, and 11 bases stayed unmatched. Details on this clone: Its target is unknown.

Only in-frame clones appear in the TCRdb table, and some are missing; sequencing was by immunoSEQ multiplex PCR. The sample records around 150,000 clones, about 91% being singletons. Findings and caveats of the study: At study baseline, merely several AZD1222 recipients were seropositive. CD4 TCRs covered the whole spike, strongest at regions 160-218 and 743-854. Nearly half of the spike-specific TCRs reportedly recognize variant regions that carry no mutations.

Some second doses came at about 4 weeks and others at about 12 weeks; these were pooled. The sample here was peripheral blood, taken 28 days after the second AZD1222 dose. This rearrangement joins TRBV30 to TRBJ1-5; 7 nucleotides align to TRBD1. This receptor was identified in an adult who received the AZD1222 COVID-19 vaccine. The CDR3 DNA reads TGTGCCTGGAGTGTACCCCCAGGGGGAAAGTACAATCAGCCCCAGCATTTT. Its protein product is CAWSVPPGGKYNQPQHF.